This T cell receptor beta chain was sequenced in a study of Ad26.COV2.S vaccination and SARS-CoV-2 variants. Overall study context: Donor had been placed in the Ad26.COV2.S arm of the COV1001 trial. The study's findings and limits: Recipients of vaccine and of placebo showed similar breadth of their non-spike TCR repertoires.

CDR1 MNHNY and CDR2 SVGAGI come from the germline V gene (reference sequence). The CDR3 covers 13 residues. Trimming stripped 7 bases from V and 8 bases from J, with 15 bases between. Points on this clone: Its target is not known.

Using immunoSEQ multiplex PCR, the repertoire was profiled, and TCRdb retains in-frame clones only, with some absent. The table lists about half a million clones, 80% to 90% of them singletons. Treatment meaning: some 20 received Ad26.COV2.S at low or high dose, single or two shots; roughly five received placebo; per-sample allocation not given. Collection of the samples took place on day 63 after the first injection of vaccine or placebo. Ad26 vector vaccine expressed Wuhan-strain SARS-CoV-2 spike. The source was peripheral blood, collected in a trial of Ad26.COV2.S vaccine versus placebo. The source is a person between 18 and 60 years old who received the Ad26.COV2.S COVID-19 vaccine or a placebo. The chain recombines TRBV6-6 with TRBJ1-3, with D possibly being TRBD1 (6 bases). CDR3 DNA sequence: TGTGCCAGCAACAACAGGGAGTCGGACACCATATATTTT. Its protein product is CASNNRESDTIYF.